This T cell receptor (beta chain) is from a study of cytomegalovirus exposure and HLA in healthy donors. The overall study: In an earlier analysis, around 100 million unique TCR beta sequences were found from some 200 million T cells. Study-wide results and limits: What TCR beta sequences reportedly achieved was accurate prediction of HLA-A and HLA-B alleles in most subjects. A prior analysis recorded that most TCR beta V segments were productive about 90% or about 30% of the time.

Primers for the PCR totalled 60 Vbeta and 13 Jbeta. Method: immunoSEQ multiplex PCR; TCRdb's copy keeps in-frame clones and lacks some. In total, the table holds roughly 150,000 clones. Of note for this clone: Its antigen remains unidentified.

The CDR3 is 14 residues long. Per the germline V gene, CDR1 is SNHLY and CDR2 is FYNNEI. Trimming cost V 5 bases and J 1 base, with 9 bases left between them. Input material: PBMCs. The chain joins TRBV2 to TRBJ1-5; possible D gene TRBD1, 6 bases. The receptor was isolated from a woman between 50 and 59 years old in good health and CMV-seronegative. CDR3 protein: CASSPGQSNQPQHF. The CDR3 bases are TGTGCCAGCAGTCCCGGACAGAGCAATCAGCCCCAGCATTTT.